The 21 T cell receptor beta chains reported below all come from one sample, sequenced in a study of vaccination effects on CD4 cells after COVID-19. Their recognized antigens are unknown. Before sequencing took place, the ViraFEST assay used viral peptide pools to expand antigen-specific CD4+ T cells. CD4+ T cell isolation took place after about 11 days of culture. Participants completed two doses of the BNT162b2 or mRNA-1273 vaccine. Produced via immunoSEQ multiplex PCR; TCRdb's table is partial and in-frame only. The sample lists approximately 70,000 clones, approximately 76% occurring once. The source material was CD4+ T cells from PBMCs cultured with HCoV-OC43 spike peptides, sampled after COVID-19 vaccination. Subset meaning: HCoV-OC43 spike overlapping peptide pool stimulation. These receptors came from a human donor who received a COVID-19 vaccine.

This clone was recorded once. The chain employs TRBV7-3 and TRBJ2-3; no clear D gene. The CDR3 totals 15 residues. Trimming stripped 5 bases from V and 1 base from J, with 13 bases between. CDR1 and CDR2 from the germline V gene are SGHTA and FQGTGA. CDR3 residues: CASSPHPSGTDTQYF. CDR3 nucleotides: TGTGCCAGCAGCCCCCATCCAAGTGGCACAGATACGCAGTATTTT. Using reference TRBV7-3 and TRBJ2-3 for the parts outside the CDR3, the full variable domain is GAGVSQTPSNKVTEKGKYVELRCDPISGHTALYWYRQSLGQGPEFLIYFQGTGAADDSGLPNDRFFAVRPEGSVSTLKIQRTERGDSAVYLCASSPHPSGTDTQYFGPGTRLTVL.

This clone was detected a few times. This chain links TRBV18 with TRBJ2-7; D uncertain. Trimming shortened V by 1 base and J by 5 bases, and 15 bases separated the two germline ends. CDR1 and CDR2 from the germline V gene are KGHSH and LQKENI. CDR3 length: 15 residues. CDR3: CASSPRIEGRHEQYV. As DNA, the CDR3 is TGTGCCAGCTCACCACGTATCGAAGGGCGGCACGAGCAGTACGTC.

The chain couples TRBV10-3 to TRBJ2-4; D could derive from TRBD1 or TRBD2 (5 bases each). Trimming shortened V by 2 bases and J by 8 bases, and 7 bases separated the two germline ends. The CDR3 length is 12 residues. CDR1 and CDR2 from the germline V gene are ENHRY and SYGVKD. CDR3 in amino acids: CAISEGTDIQYF. The DNA of the CDR3 is TGTGCCATCAGTGAGGGGACGGACATTCAGTACTTC.

The gene calls are TRBV2 and TRBJ2-1; D is unclear. This CDR3 is built from 15 residues. Germline CDR1 is SNHLY and CDR2 is FYNNEI. Deletions cut 3 bases from V and 5 bases from J, with 14 bases between. CDR3 sequence: CASSEYGKNDNEQFF. Written as DNA, the CDR3 is TGTGCCAGCAGTGAGTACGGAAAGAACGACAATGAGCAGTTCTTC. The whole variable domain, filled in from reference TRBV2 and TRBJ2-1, reads EPEVTQTPSHQVTQMGQEVILRCVPISNHLYFYWYRQILGQKVEFLVSFYNNEISEKSEIFDDQFSVERPDGSNFTLKIRSTKLEDSAMYFCASSEYGKNDNEQFFGPGTRLTVL.

J is TRBJ2-1 and V is TRBV7-8; D is possibly TRBD1 or TRBD2 (5 bases each). V was clipped by 1 base and J by 0 bases, with 16 bases between them. CDR3 length: 18 residues. Germline loops: CDR1 SGHVS, CDR2 FQNEAQ. The CDR3 sequence is CASSLEGRGRSSYNEQFF. In nucleotides, the CDR3 is TGTGCCAGCAGCTTAGAGGGGCGAGGGCGATCCTCCTACAATGAGCAGTTCTTC. The whole variable domain, remainder taken from reference TRBV7-8 and TRBJ2-1, is GAGVSQSPRYKVAKRGQDVALRCDPISGHVSLFWYQQALGQGPEFLTYFQNEAQLDKSGLPSDRFFAERPEGSVSTLKIQRTQQEDSAVYLCASSLEGRGRSSYNEQFFGPGTRLTVL.

In its sample, this clone was seen a few times. For the CDR3, the DNA is TGTGCCAGCAGCCAAGTCCGTGGAAACACCATATATTTT. Translation: CASSQVRGNTIYF. The J gene is TRBJ1-3, the V gene TRBV3-1 (or the pseudogene TRBV3-2); D not certain. Trimming removed 1 base at V and 3 bases at J, with 4 bases between. Germline values: CDR1 LGHDT, CDR2 YNNKEL (reference sequence). This CDR3 has 13 residues.

The chain carries TRBV29-1 and TRBJ1-1, with D possibly being TRBD1 (5 bases). Germline CDR1 reads SQVTM; CDR2 reads ANQGSEA. The V gene lost 7 bases and the J gene lost 1 base, with 16 bases spanning the gap. This CDR3 is 14 amino acids long. CDR3 sequence reads: CSAVSGQENTEAFF. Written as DNA, the CDR3 is TGCAGCGCCGTCTCAGGGCAGGAGAACACTGAAGCTTTCTTT.

This clone was recorded a few times. In DNA form, the CDR3 reads TGTGCCAGCAGCTTGGGCAGACCTCAGCCCCAGCATTTT. This gives the protein CASSLGRPQPQHF. The chain uses TRBV11-2 and TRBJ1-5; D gene unclear. Germline V lookup: CDR1 SGHAT, CDR2 FQNNGV. The germline V and J ends were trimmed by 3 bases and 6 bases, with 9 bases remaining between them. This CDR3 is built from 13 residues.

This clone has only a few counts. V gene TRBV3-1 (or the pseudogene TRBV3-2) combines with J gene TRBJ1-6; tentative D call: TRBD1 (6 bases). The V end lost 0 bases, the J end lost 6 bases, and 6 bases lay between the germline ends. This CDR3 has 14 amino acids. CDR1 and CDR2 from the germline V gene are LGHDT and YNNKEL (reference sequence). CDR3 in amino acids: CASSQETGNSPLHF. CDR3 coding DNA: TGTGCCAGCAGCCAAGAGACAGGTAATTCACCCCTCCACTTT.

The V and J genes are TRBV7-6 and TRBJ2-5; D perhaps matches TRBD2 (6 bases). V lost 5 bases to trimming and J lost 7 bases, with 23 bases between them. The CDR3 spans 16 residues. CDR1 is SGHVS, CDR2 FNYEAQ, per germline. As DNA, the CDR3 is TGTGCCAGCAGCATAACGACCCAATTCGGGGGAGGGACCCAGTACTTC. It codes for CASSITTQFGGGTQYF.

The chain uses TRBV6-5 and TRBJ2-6; TRBD2 is a possible D gene (5 bases). Between the trimmed V and J ends, which lost 4 bases and 0 bases, there was a span of 7 bases. This CDR3 is built from 15 residues. CDR1 and CDR2 from the germline V gene are MNHEY and SVGAGI. The chain's CDR3 is CASSFSDSGANVLTF. DNA of the CDR3: TGTGCCAGCAGTTTTAGCGACTCTGGGGCCAACGTCCTGACTTTC.

V gene TRBV6-2 or TRBV6-3 combines with J gene TRBJ1-6, with 8 bases that match TRBD1. Germline CDR1 is MNHEY and CDR2 is SVGEGT. The CDR3 loop spans 15 amino acids. V shed 4 bases, J shed 5 bases, and the junction held 4 bases outside the gene matches. CDR3 in amino acids: CASSSRQGNNSPLHF. The CDR3 DNA sequence: TGTGCCAGCAGTTCCCGACAGGGGAATAATTCACCCCTCCACTTT.

The chain combines TRBV2 with TRBJ2-7, with 9 bases identical to TRBD1. Germline loops: CDR1 SNHLY, CDR2 FYNNEI. The ends lost 5 bases at V and 3 bases at J; junction bases unmatched: 5. The CDR3 length is 14 residues. The CDR3 nucleotides read TGTGCCAGCAGTCTACAGGGGGCGGACTACGAGCAGTACGTC. Translating it yields CASSLQGADYEQYV.

This CDR3 reads CASSPIKSPDYGYTF. As DNA, the CDR3 is TGTGCCAGCTCACCAATAAAATCCCCCGACTATGGCTACACCTTC. The gene calls are TRBV18 and TRBJ1-2; D gene unclear. The V and J ends lost 2 bases and 3 bases respectively, with 13 bases between them. CDR3 length equals 15 residues. Germline V CDR1 and CDR2: KGHSH, LQKENI.

V and J are TRBV5-1 and TRBJ1-1; D may be TRBD1 (5 bases). The CDR3 loop spans 14 amino acids. V shed 6 bases and J shed 3 bases, with 15 bases lying between them. The germline V gene has CDR1 SGHRS and CDR2 YFSETQ. CDR3 sequence: CASNPGGVHTEAFF. CDR3 coding DNA: TGCGCCAGCAACCCCGGAGGGGTCCACACTGAAGCTTTCTTT.

The rearrangement joins TRBV5-1 to TRBJ2-7; TRBD1 matches at 9 bases. Trimming removed 0 bases from V and 7 bases from J; junction bases left unmatched: 5. CDR3 length equals 14 residues. CDR1 and CDR2 (germline): SGHRS, YFSETQ. The CDR3 DNA reads TGCGCCAGCAGCTTGGGTGGGACAGGGAGTGAGCAGTACGTC. It translates to CASSLGGTGSEQYV.

The chain links TRBV9 to TRBJ1-4, with a possible D match to TRBD1 (6 bases). This CDR3 region has 14 residues. V shed 0 bases and J shed 8 bases, with 11 bases lying between them. Germline V gives CDR1 SGDLS, CDR2 YYNGEE. The chain's CDR3 is CASSVAGAREKLFF. Here the CDR3 DNA reads TGTGCCAGCAGCGTAGCAGGGGCGCGGGAAAAACTGTTTTTT.

The V and J genes are TRBV12-2 and TRBJ2-7; the table's D call, TRBD2, was not checked against the DNA. TRBV12-2 constitutes a pseudogene. The CDR3 sequence is 16 residues long. Here the CDR3 DNA reads TGTGCAAGTCGCTTAAGAGGTAGCAGCGGGGGCAACGAGCAGTACGTC. This sequence encodes CASRLRGSSGGNEQYV.

The chain's CDR3 is CASSQTGVTDTQYF. CDR3 nucleotides: TGTGCCAGCAGTCAAACAGGGGTCACAGATACGCAGTATTTT. V and J are TRBV6-5 and TRBJ2-3; the match to TRBD1 covers 7 bases. Trimming at V came to 5 bases and at J to 2 bases, leaving 4 bases not matched to a gene. Germline CDR1 MNHEY, CDR2 SVGAGI. The CDR3 totals 14 residues.

The J gene is TRBJ1-5, the V gene TRBV7-2; TRBD1 agrees at 9 bases. CDR3 length equals 14 residues. V was clipped by 1 base and J by 7 bases; unmatched bases: 2. The germline gives CDR1 SGHTA, CDR2 FQGNSA. Written as DNA, the CDR3 is TGTGCCAGCAGCTTAGGACAGGGGGGACAGCCCCAGCATTTT. Translation gives CASSLGQGGQPQHF.

The rearrangement links TRBV30 to TRBJ2-3; 9 nucleotides align to TRBD2. V trimming: 2 bases; J trimming: 3 bases; junction bases outside the gene matches: 9. The CDR3 extends over 16 amino acids. CDR1 and CDR2 from the germline V gene are GTSNPN and SVGIG (reference sequence). Here the CDR3 reads CAWSISRSGGTDTQYF. CDR3 DNA: TGTGCCTGGAGTATCAGTAGGAGCGGGGGGACAGATACGCAGTATTTT.